This T cell receptor (beta chain) was documented in a study of beta chain features in type 1 diabetes. About the research overall: When patients were set against healthy donors, age, gender and cell yields were similar. Study-wide results and caveats: Across all four CD4+ subsets, people with type 1 diabetes showed modestly shorter TCRB CDR3s.

V was clipped by 1 base and J by 2 bases, with 8 bases between them. Germline values: CDR1 SEHNR, CDR2 FQNEAQ (reference sequence). This CDR3 spans 14 amino acids. This clone occurred a few times. Its antigen is undetermined. Different DNA sequences within this sample yield the same CDR3. What was sequenced were expressed TCRB transcripts, since all of the isolated RNA had been reverse transcribed. Here immunoSEQ multiplex PCR was the method, and the copy in TCRdb shows in-frame clones only, minus some. The sample records 300,000 to 400,000 clones, about 11% being singletons. This chain connects TRBV7-9 to TRBJ2-5; no reliable D call. Sequenced material: naive CD4+ T cells from blood. This clonotype originated in a woman aged 25 to 39 in good health. The CDR3 coding sequence is TGTGCCAGCAGCTTAGGTACCGGGCAAGAGACCCAGTACTTC. This gives the protein CASSLGTGQETQYF.